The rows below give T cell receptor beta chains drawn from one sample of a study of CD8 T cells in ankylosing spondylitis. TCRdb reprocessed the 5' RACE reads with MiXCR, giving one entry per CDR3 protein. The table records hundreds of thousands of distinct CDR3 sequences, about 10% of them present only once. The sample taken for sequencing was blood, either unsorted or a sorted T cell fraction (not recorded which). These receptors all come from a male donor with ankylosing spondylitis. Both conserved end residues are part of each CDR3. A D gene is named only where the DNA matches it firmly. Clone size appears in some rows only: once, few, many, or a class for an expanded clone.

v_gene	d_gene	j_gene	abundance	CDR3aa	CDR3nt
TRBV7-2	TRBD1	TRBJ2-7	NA	CASSYYSGQGGEQYF	TGTGCCAGCAGCTACTACTCGGGACAGGGGGGCGAGCAGTACTTC
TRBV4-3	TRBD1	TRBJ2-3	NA	CASSHAGGSTDTQYF	TGCGCCAGCAGCCACGCAGGGGGAAGCACAGATACGCAGTATTTT
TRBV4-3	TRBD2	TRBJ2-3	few	CASSQGGSGSGDTQYF	TGCGCCAGCAGCCAAGGAGGCAGCGGGAGTGGGGATACGCAGTATTTT
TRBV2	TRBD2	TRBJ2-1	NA	CASSAWTSGYEQFF	TGTGCCAGCAGTGCCTGGACTAGCGGGTATGAGCAGTTCTTC
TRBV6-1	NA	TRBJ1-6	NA	CASSGRENSPLHF	TGTGCCAGCAGTGGCCGGGAGAATTCACCCCTCCACTTT
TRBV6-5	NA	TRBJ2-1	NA	CASSSPDIRYNEQFF	TGTGCCAGCAGTTCCCCGGACATACGCTACAATGAGCAGTTCTTC
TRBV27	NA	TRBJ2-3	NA	CASIKGVGRYADTQYF	TGTGCCAGCATAAAGGGTGTGGGTAGATATGCAGATACGCAGTATTTT
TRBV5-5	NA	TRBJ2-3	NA	CASSHFQGDNTQYF	TGTGCCAGCAGCCATTTTCAAGGGGATAATACGCAGTATTTT
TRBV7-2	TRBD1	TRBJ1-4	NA	CASSLTGGIGKLFF	TGTGCCAGCAGCTTAACAGGGGGCATCGGAAAACTGTTTTTT
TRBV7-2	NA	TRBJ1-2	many	CASSLYPGDGYTF	TGTGCCAGCAGCTTATATCCAGGGGACGGCTACACCTTC
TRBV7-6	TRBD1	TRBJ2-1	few	CASSFPGQGYNEQFF	TGTGCCAGCAGCTTCCCGGGACAGGGCTACAATGAGCAGTTCTTC
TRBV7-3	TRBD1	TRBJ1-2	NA	CASSLFGQGASGYTF	TGTGCCAGCAGCCTTTTTGGACAGGGGGCGTCTGGCTACACCTTC
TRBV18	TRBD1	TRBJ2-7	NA	CASSPRTGHYEQYF	TGTGCCAGCTCACCACGGACAGGGCACTACGAGCAGTACTTC
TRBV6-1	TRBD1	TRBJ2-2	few	CASSEPGQGARWFKGELFF	TGTGCCAGCAGTGAACCGGGACAGGGGGCTAGGTGGTTCAAGGGGGAGCTGTTTTTT
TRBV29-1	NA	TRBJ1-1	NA	CSVGQQEITEAFF	TGCAGCGTTGGACAACAGGAAATCACTGAAGCTTTCTTT